The present T cell receptor beta chain was sequenced within a study of blood T cell repertoires in COVID-19. Germline values: CDR1 SNHLY, CDR2 FYNNEI. Deletions cut 5 bases from V and 0 bases from J, with 11 bases between. CDR3 length: 15 residues. Measured with immunoSEQ multiplex PCR; TCRdb has only the in-frame clones, and not every one. The sample has about 88,000 clones; over 90% are singletons. The source is a man in his 60s with acute or convalescent COVID-19. Sequencing input: peripheral blood. The gene calls are TRBV2 and TRBJ1-5, with D perhaps matching TRBD1 (5 bases). The CDR3 sequence is CASSSTGYSNQPQHF. The CDR3 DNA sequence: TGTGCCAGCAGTTCAACAGGATATAGCAATCAGCCCCAGCATTTT.